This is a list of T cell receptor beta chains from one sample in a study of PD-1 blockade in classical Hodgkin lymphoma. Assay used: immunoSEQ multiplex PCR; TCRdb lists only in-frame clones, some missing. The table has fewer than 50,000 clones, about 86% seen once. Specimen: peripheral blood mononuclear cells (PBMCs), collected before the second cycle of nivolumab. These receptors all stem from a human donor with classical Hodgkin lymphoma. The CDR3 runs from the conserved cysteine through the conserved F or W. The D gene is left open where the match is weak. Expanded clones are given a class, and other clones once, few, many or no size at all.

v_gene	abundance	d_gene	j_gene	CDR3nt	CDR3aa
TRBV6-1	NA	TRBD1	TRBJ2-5	TGTGCCAGCTCACCGCGCGACAGGGGATGGGAGACCCAGTACTTC	CASSPRDRGWETQYF
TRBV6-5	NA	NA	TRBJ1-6	TGTGCCAGCAGCCAGGGACAATCCGGGAAACTCCACTTT	CASSQGQSGKLHF
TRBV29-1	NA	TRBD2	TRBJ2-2	TGCAGCGTTGAGGGTTTTTTCGGGAGGGACGCGAACACCGGGGAGCTGTTTTTT	CSVEGFFGRDANTGELFF
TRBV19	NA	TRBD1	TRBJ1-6	TGTGCCAGTAGCAACAGGGGGTTAGAGGATTCACCCCTCCACTTT	CASSNRGLEDSPLHF
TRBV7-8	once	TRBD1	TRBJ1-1	TGTGCCAGCAGCGGGACAGGGGACACTGAAGCTTTCTTT	CASSGTGDTEAFF
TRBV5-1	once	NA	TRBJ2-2	TGCGCCAGCAGCTTGGTGCGCACCGGGGAGCTGTTTTTT	CASSLVRTGELFF
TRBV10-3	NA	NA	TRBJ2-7	TGTGCCATCAGTGAGGCCGGGGGGCTGAATCGATACGAGCAGTACTTC	CAISEAGGLNRYEQYF
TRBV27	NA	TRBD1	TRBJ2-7	TGTGCCAGCAGTTGGGCCGGGACAGGGGGCTACGAGCAGTACTTC	CASSWAGTGGYEQYF
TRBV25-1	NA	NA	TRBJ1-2	TGTGCCAGCAGTGAGAGTGGATGGGGCTATGGCTACACCTTC	CASSESGWGYGYTF
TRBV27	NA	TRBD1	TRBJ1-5	TGTGCCAGCAGTGTGGACAGGGGGCAGGAGCAGCCCCAGCATTTT	CASSVDRGQEQPQHF
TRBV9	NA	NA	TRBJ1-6	TGTGCCAGCAGCGCCGACCTAAATTCACCCCTCCACTTT	CASSADLNSPLHF
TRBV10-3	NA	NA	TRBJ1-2	TGTGCCATCAGTCGTTGGGGAGCAAACTATGGCTACACCTTC	CAISRWGANYGYTF
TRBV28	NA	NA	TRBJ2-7	TGTGCCAGCAGTTTGTTTAGAAACGAGCAGTACTTC	CASSLFRNEQYF
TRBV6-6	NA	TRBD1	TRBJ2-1	TGTGCCAGCAGTCCGGACAGGGGGCCTCCTCGAAGGGAGCAGTTCTTC	CASSPDRGPPRREQFF
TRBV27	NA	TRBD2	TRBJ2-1	TGTGCCAGCACCGAAGCGGGAGCCGAGCAGTTCTTC	CASTEAGAEQFF
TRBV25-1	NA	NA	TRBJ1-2	TGTGCCAGCAGGCTCTTGGGAAAAGGATATAACTATGGCTACACCTTC	CASRLLGKGYNYGYTF
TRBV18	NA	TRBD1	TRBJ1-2	TGTGCCAGCTCACCACGGGCGCAGGGGGATTATGGCTACACCTTC	CASSPRAQGDYGYTF
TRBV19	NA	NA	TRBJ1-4	TGTGCCAGTAGATCGTTACAGGGTACTGAAAAACTGTTTTTT	CASRSLQGTEKLFF
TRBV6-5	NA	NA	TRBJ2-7	TGTGCCAGCAGTTACTCGATTTTGGGCAACGAGCAGTACTTC	CASSYSILGNEQYF
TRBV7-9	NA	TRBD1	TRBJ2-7	TGTGCCAGCAGCCCATCCGGGACAGAATACGAGCAGTACTTC	CASSPSGTEYEQYF
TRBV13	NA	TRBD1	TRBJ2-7	TGTGCCAGCAGCTTAGCCCAGACAGGGTCCAACTACGAGCAGTACTTC	CASSLAQTGSNYEQYF
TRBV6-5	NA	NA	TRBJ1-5	TGTGCCAGCAGTTACTCCGGCAGGGGTAAGCCCCAGCATTTT	CASSYSGRGKPQHF
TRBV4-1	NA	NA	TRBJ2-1	TGCGCCAGCAGCCAAGATCAGGACCTCCACTCCTACAATGAGCAGTTCTTC	CASSQDQDLHSYNEQFF
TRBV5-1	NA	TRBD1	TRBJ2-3	TGCGCCAGCAGCTTGGCGGGGACAGCACACACAGATACGCAGTATTTT	CASSLAGTAHTDTQYF
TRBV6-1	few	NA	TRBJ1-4	TGTGCCAGCAGCCAACAGGGAATTAATGAAAAACTGTTTTTT	CASSQQGINEKLFF
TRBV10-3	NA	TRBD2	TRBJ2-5	TGTGCCATCAGTGAGTCGACTAGCGGGGAAGAGACCCAGTACTTC	CAISESTSGEETQYF
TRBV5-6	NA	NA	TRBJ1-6	TGTGCCAGCAGCTTAGGGCTGGACAGTAATTCACCCCTCCACTTT	CASSLGLDSNSPLHF
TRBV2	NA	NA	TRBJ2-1	TGTGCCAGCATTCCCGGGATCCCAGGGCGACAGTTCTTC	CASIPGIPGRQFF
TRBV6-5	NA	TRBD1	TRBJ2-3	TGTGCCAGCAGTTACTCTGGACAGGGGACAGATACGCAGTATTTT	CASSYSGQGTDTQYF
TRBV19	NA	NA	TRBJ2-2	TGTGCCAGTACCAAGGGGCCCAGTTTTGCCGGGGAGCTGTTTTTT	CASTKGPSFAGELFF
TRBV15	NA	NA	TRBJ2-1	TGTGCCACCAGCCAGGGGTTTAAAGACAATGAGCAGTTCTTC	CATSQGFKDNEQFF
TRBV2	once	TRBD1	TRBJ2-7	TGTGCCAGCAGGGGGACAGTGTACGAGCAGTACTTC	CASRGTVYEQYF
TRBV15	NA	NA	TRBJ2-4	TGTGCCACCAGCAGAGTCCTAGGGACAACAAACATTCAGTACTTC	CATSRVLGTTNIQYF
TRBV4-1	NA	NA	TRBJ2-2	TGCGCCAGCAGCCAAGATAAGGACCGGGGAGCTGTTTTT	CASSQDKDRGAVF
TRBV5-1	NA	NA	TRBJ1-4	TGCGCCAGCAGCTTGGAAGGGATTAATGAAAAACTGTTTTTT	CASSLEGINEKLFF
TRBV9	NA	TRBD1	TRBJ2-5	TGTGCCAGCAACCAAAGGGACAGGGTAAGAGAGACCCAGTACTTC	CASNQRDRVRETQYF
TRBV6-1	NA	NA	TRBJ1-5	TGTGCCAGCAGTGAGAGGCGGGCGAGCAATCAGCCCCAGCATTTT	CASSERRASNQPQHF
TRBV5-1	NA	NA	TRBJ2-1	TGCGCCAGCAGCTTGGTAGGGGGGAGCTCCTACAATGAGCAGTTCTTC	CASSLVGGSSYNEQFF
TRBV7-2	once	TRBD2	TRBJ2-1	TGTGCCAGCAGCCCGAGGACTAGCGGGAGTCGGGAGCAGTTCTTC	CASSPRTSGSREQFF
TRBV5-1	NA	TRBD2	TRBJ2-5	TGCGCCAGCCGGACTAGCGGGTACCAAGAGACCCAGTACTTC	CASRTSGYQETQYF
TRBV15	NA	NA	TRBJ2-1	TGTGCCACCAGTACCTACAATGAGCAGTTCTTC	CATSTYNEQFF
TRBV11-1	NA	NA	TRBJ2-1	TGTGCCAGCAGCTTAGTCCTGTACAATGAGCAGTTCTTC	CASSLVLYNEQFF
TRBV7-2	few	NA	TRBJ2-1	TGTGCCAGCAGCTTATATGGAGACCCAAAACGGTTCTTC	CASSLYGDPKRFF
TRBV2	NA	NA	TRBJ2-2	TGTGCCAGCAGTGAAGCCTCTGGCACCGGGGAGCTGTTTTTT	CASSEASGTGELFF
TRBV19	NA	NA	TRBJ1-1	TGTGCCAGTAGGCAGGGGAGGAACACTGAAGCTTTCTTT	CASRQGRNTEAFF
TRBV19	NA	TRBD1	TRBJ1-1	TGTGCCAGTAGAAGACCCGACAGGGTAAACACTGAAGCTTTCTTT	CASRRPDRVNTEAFF
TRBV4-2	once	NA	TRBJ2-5	TGTGCCAGCAGCCAAGTACAGGGTAGCGGAGAGACCCAGTACTTC	CASSQVQGSGETQYF
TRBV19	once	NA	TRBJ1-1	TGTGCCAGTAGTTCAGTCGGGACTGAAGCTTTCTTT	CASSSVGTEAFF
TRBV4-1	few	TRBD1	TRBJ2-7	TGCGCCAGCAGCATCACAGGGGTTTCCTCCTACGAGCAGTACTTC	CASSITGVSSYEQYF
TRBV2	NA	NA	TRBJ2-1	TGTGCCAGCAGCTTAACGCGGGGTCTCTATGAGCAGTTCTTC	CASSLTRGLYEQFF
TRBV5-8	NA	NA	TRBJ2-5	TGTGCCAGCAGAACGCCGGGTGTTGGAGAGACCCAGTACTTC	CASRTPGVGETQYF
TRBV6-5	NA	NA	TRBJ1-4	TGTGCCAGCGGCTATAATAGCGGGGGTTGGGAAAAACTGTTTTTT	CASGYNSGGWEKLFF
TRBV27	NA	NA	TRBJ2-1	TGTGCCAGCAGTTTCAGCGGGCCCTACAATGAGCAGTTCTTC	CASSFSGPYNEQFF
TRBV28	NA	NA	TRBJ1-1	TGTGCCAGCAGTTCCCCGGGACGTCGACGATACGAAGCTTTCTTT	CASSSPGRRRYEAFF
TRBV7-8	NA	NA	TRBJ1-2	TGTGCCAGCAGCCCGGGTACCGGCCAGACGATAAACCTATATGGCTACACCTTC	CASSPGTGQTINLYGYTF
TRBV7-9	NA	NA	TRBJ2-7	TGTGCCAGCAGCTTAGAAGTAAGGAGGTCAGGGGTGTCCTACGAGCAGTACTTC	CASSLEVRRSGVSYEQYF
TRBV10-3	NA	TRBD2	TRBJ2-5	TGTGCCATCAGTGGGACTAGCGGGGGCCTCCAAGAGACCCAGTACTTC	CAISGTSGGLQETQYF
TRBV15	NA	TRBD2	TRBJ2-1	TGTGCCACCAGCAGAGGGGGAGGGGCGTTAAGCTCCTACAATGAGCAGTTCTTC	CATSRGGGALSSYNEQFF
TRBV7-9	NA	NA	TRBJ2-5	TGTGCCAGCAGCCCAGACCGGCGGGGAACCCAGTACTTC	CASSPDRRGTQYF
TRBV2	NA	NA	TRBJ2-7	TGTGCCAGCAGTGGAAGGCTCGCCTCCTACGAGCAGTACTTC	CASSGRLASYEQYF